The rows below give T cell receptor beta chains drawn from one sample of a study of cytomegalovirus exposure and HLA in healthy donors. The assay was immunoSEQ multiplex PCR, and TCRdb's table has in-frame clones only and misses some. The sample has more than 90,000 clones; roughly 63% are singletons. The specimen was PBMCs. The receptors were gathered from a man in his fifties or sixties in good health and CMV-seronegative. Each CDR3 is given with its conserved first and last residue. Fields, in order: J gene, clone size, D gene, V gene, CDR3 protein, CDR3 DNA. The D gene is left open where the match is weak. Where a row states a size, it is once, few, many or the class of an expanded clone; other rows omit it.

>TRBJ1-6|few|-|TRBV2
CASGEESPLHF
TGTGCCAGCGGGGAGGAGTCACCCCTCCACTTT
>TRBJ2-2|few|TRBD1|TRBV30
CAWSGGQGIGGELFF
TGTGCCTGGAGTGGGGGACAGGGTATAGGCGGGGAGCTGTTTTTT
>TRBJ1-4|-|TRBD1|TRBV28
CASSLTGATNEKLFF
TGTGCCAGCAGTTTAACAGGGGCAACTAATGAAAAACTGTTTTTT
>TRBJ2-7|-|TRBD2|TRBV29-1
CSVLLAGGPGEQYF
TGCAGCGTTCTACTAGCGGGGGGGCCGGGGGAGCAGTACTTC
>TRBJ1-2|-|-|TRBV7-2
CASSTLRVAKGYTF
TGTGCCAGCAGCACCCTCCGGGTAGCTAAGGGCTACACCTTC
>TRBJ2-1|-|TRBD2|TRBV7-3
CASSLGLAGNNEQFF
TGTGCCAGCAGCTTAGGGCTAGCGGGGAACAATGAGCAGTTCTTC
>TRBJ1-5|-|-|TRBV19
CASTRQYNQPQHF
TGTGCCAGTACCCGACAGTACAATCAGCCCCAGCATTTT
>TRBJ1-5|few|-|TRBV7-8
CASSEINSNQPQHF
TGTGCCAGCAGTGAGATAAATAGCAATCAGCCCCAGCATTTT
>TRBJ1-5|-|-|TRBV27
CASSPPGGQPQHF
TGTGCCAGCAGTCCCCCCGGCGGTCAGCCCCAGCATTTT
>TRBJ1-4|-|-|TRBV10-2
CASSGNRVGEKLFF
TGCGCCAGCAGTGGGAACAGGGTGGGTGAAAAACTGTTTTTT
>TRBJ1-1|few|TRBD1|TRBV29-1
CSVRGQGTEAFF
TGCAGCGTTAGAGGACAGGGGACTGAAGCTTTCTTT
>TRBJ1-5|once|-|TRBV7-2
CASSFGRSEPQHF
TGTGCCAGCAGCTTCGGGAGATCGGAGCCCCAGCATTTT
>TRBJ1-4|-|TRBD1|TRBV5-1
CASRGNRGVNEKLFF
TGCGCCAGCAGGGGGAACAGGGGGGTGAATGAAAAACTGTTTTTT
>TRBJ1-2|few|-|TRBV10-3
CAISSGTSYGYTF
TGTGCCATCAGCTCCGGGACAAGCTATGGCTACACCTTC
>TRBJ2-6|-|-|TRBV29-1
CSVGGYASSGANVLTF
TGCAGCGTTGGAGGCTACGCGAGCTCTGGGGCCAACGTCCTGACTTTC